These 4 T cell receptor beta chains came from one sample sequenced in a study of Ad26.COV2.S vaccination and SARS-CoV-2 variants. Sequencing used immunoSEQ multiplex PCR; TCRdb keeps in-frame clones, though not all of them. The table lists some 330,000 clones, roughly 90% of them singletons. The treatment: 15 to 20 received Ad26.COV2.S at low or high dose, single or two shots; roughly 5 received placebo; per-sample allocation not given. At day 63 after the first vaccine or placebo injection, samples were drawn. Sample: peripheral blood, taken in a trial of Ad26.COV2.S vaccine versus placebo. The receptors come from a person between 18 and 60 years old who received the Ad26.COV2.S COVID-19 vaccine or a placebo.

V gene TRBV24-1 combines with J gene TRBJ2-3; D is uncertain. The CDR3 covers 13 residues. Germline V gives CDR1 KGHDR, CDR2 SFDVKD. V lost 6 bases and J 2 bases, leaving 8 bases between the germline ends. In DNA, the CDR3 is TGTGCCACCAGTTCTCCATTCACAGATACGCAGTATTTT. This gives the protein CATSSPFTDTQYF.

This clone was seen only once. The gene calls are TRBV6-2 or TRBV6-3 and TRBJ1-3, with D possibly matching TRBD1 (5 bases). In germline, CDR1 is MNHEY, CDR2 SVGEGT. Deletions cut 2 bases from V and 0 bases from J, with 8 bases between. This CDR3 is built from 15 residues. CDR3 protein: CASSYNRLSGNTIYF. CDR3 nucleotide sequence: TGTGCCAGCAGTTACAACAGGCTCTCTGGAAACACCATATATTTT.

The chain joins TRBV12-3 or TRBV12-4 to TRBJ1-5; no firm D call. Trimming took off 5 bases at V and 5 bases at J, with 7 bases between the two ends. This CDR3 is built from 12 residues. The CDR3 protein is CASSRPYQPQHF. CDR3 coding DNA: TGTGCCAGCAGTCGCCCGTATCAGCCCCAGCATTTT.

J is TRBJ1-3 and V is TRBV7-2, with D possibly matching TRBD1 (6 bases). Germline V gene data show CDR1 as SGHTA and CDR2 as FQGNSA. Between the trimmed V and J ends, which lost 4 bases and 7 bases, there was a span of 17 bases. This CDR3 is 15 amino acids long. CDR3 sequence (DNA): TGTGCCAGCAGCTCCTGGAAGGACAGCCGGAACACCATATATTTT. Translating gives CASSSWKDSRNTIYF.